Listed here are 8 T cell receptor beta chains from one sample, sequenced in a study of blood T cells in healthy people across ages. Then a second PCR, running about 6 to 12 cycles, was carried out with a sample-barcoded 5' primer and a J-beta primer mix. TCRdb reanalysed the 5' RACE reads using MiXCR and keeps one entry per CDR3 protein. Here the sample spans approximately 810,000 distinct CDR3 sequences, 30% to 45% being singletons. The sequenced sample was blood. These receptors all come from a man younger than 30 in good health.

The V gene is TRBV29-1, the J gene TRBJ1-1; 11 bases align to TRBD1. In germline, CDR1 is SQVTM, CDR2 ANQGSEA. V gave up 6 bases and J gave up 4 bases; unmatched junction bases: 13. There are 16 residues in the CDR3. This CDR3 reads CSVRSGTGGRGTEAFF. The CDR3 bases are TGCAGCGTGCGTTCCGGGACAGGGGGAAGGGGCACTGAAGCTTTCTTT.

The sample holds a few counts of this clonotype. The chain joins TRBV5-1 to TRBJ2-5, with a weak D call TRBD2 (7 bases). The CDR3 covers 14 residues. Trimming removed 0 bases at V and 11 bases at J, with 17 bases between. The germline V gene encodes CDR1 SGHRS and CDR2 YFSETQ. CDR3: CASSLGGAGQEQYF. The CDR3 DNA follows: TGCGCCAGCAGCTTGGGCGGAGCGGGACAAGAGCAGTACTTC.

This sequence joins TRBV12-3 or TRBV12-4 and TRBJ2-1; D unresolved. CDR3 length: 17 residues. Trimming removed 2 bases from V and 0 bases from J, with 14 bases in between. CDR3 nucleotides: TGTGCCAGCAGTTTAATTATGAGATCCTTCTCCTACAATGAGCAGTTCTTC. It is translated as CASSLIMRSFSYNEQFF.

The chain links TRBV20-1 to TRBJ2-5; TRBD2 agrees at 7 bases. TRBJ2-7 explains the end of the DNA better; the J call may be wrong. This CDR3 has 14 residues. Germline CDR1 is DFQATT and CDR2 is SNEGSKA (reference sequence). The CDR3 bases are TGCAGTGCCCTGAGCGGGATAAACCTCTACGAGCAGTACTTC. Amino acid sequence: CSALSGINLYEQYF.

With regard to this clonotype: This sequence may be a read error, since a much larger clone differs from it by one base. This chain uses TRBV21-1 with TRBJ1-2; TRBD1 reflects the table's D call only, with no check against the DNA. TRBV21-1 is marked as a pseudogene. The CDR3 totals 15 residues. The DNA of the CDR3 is TGTGCCAGCAGTCCTACGACAGCTTCTAACTATGGCTACACCTTC. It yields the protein CASSPTTASNYGYTF.

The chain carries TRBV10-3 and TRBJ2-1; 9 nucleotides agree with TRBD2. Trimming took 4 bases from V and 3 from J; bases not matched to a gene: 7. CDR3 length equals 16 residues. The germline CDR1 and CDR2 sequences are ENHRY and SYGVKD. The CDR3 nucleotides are TGTGCCATCAGTGCGACTAGCGGAATCCGCTACAATGAGCAGTTCTTC. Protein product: CAISATSGIRYNEQFF.

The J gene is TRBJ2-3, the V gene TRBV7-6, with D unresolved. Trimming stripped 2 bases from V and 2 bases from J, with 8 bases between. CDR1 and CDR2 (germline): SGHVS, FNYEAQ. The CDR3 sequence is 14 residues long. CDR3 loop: CASSLYSHTDTQYF. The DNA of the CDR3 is TGTGCCAGCAGCTTATATTCCCACACAGATACGCAGTATTTT.

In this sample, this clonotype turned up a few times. CDR3 sequence reads: CASSQERLAVPDTQYF. As DNA, the CDR3 is TGTGCCAGCAGCCAAGAGCGACTAGCTGTCCCAGATACGCAGTATTTT. The V gene is TRBV3-1, the J gene TRBJ2-3; the match to TRBD2 covers 7 bases. The V and J ends lost 0 bases and 4 bases, in that order; junction bases with no gene match: 7. CDR1 and CDR2 from the germline V gene are LGHDT and YNNKEL (reference sequence). The CDR3 has 16 residues.